This TCR beta chain was sequenced in a study of blood T cell repertoires in COVID-19. As for the study in general: COVID-19 samples collected from the United States, Italy and Spain covered acute and convalescent phases.

Using immunoSEQ multiplex PCR, the repertoire was profiled, and TCRdb retains in-frame clones only, with some absent. The profile shows fewer than 200,000 clones, about 85% of them singletons. The germline V gene encodes CDR1 SGHRS and CDR2 YFSETQ. The CDR3 runs 16 residues. Germline trimming cut 1 base from V and 3 bases from J; bases unmatched to any gene: 7. The material sequenced was peripheral blood. The chain combines TRBV5-1 with TRBJ1-2, with TRBD1 matching 9 bases. The receptor comes from a human donor with acute or convalescent COVID-19. The donor label of this sample is uncertain. The CDR3 DNA sequence: TGCGCCAGCAGCTTGTATCGACAGGGGGAGGACTATGGCTACACCTTC. Residues: CASSLYRQGEDYGYTF.